Presented here are 22 T cell receptor beta chains from one specimen sequenced in a study of T-cell reconstitution after alpha-beta-depleted transplantation in children. The authors prepared the TCRbeta library with unique molecular identifiers. One entry per CDR3 protein results from TCRdb running MiXCR on the PCR reads. The sample lists about 500,000 distinct CDR3 sequences; roughly 33% were seen once. Sequences were derived from PBMCs from the stem cell graft donor, sampled from the stem cell graft. The source is a human donor who donated a stem cell graft to a child with aplastic anemia.

The CDR3 nucleotides read TGTGCCAGCAGATGGGTGGGAGGCTATGAGCAGTTCTTC. It is translated as CASRWVGGYEQFF. The chain is built from TRBV6-6 and TRBJ2-1, with D tentatively TRBD2 (6 bases). CDR3 size: 13 residues. Germline loops: CDR1 MNHNY, CDR2 SVGAGI (reference sequence). V was cut by 6 bases and J by 8 bases, with 14 bases left in between.

Only a few counts were recorded for this clonotype. The chain couples TRBV10-3 to TRBJ2-7; 7 positions agree with TRBD2. V shed 0 bases, J shed 3 bases, and the junction held 2 bases outside the gene matches. Germline assignment: CDR1 ENHRY and CDR2 SYGVKD. The CDR3 has 14 amino acids. The CDR3 DNA is TGTGCCATCAGTGAGTCGTGGACTAGCTACGAGCAGTACTTC. It translates to CAISESWTSYEQYF.

Many counts were recorded for this clonotype. The genes are TRBV4-2 and TRBJ1-1; no definite D call. With 5 bases removed from V and 0 bases from J, the gap between germline ends came to 7 bases. Germline assignment: CDR1 LGHNA and CDR2 YNFKEQ. This CDR3 comprises 13 residues. The CDR3, as DNA: TGTGCCAGCAGCTGGCGGATGAACACTGAAGCTTTCTTT. Its translation is CASSWRMNTEAFF.

This clonotype was seen more than once but under ten times. The chain uses TRBV12-3 or TRBV12-4 and TRBJ2-7; tentatively, D is TRBD1 (5 bases). The CDR3 contains 17 residues. The V end was cut by 1 base, the J end by 2 bases, with 18 bases between. The CDR3 loop reads CASSLVGVQGGPYEQYF. The CDR3 region has the DNA TGTGCCAGCAGTTTAGTCGGCGTGCAGGGTGGGCCCTACGAGCAGTACTTC.

The chain recombines TRBV10-2 with TRBJ2-5, with TRBD1 matching over 9 bases. The V and J ends lost 6 bases and 4 bases, in that order; junction bases with no gene match: 6. Per the germline V gene, CDR1 is WSHSY and CDR2 is SAAADI. The CDR3 spans 14 residues. This CDR3 is CASRMDRGGETQYF. The CDR3 region has the DNA TGCGCCAGCAGGATGGACAGGGGTGGAGAGACCCAGTACTTC.

The V gene is TRBV6-1, the J gene TRBJ1-2; a possible D gene is TRBD1 (5 bases). Germline loops: CDR1 MNHNS, CDR2 SASEGT. The CDR3 extends over 14 amino acids. V shed 8 bases and J shed 6 bases, with 19 bases lying between them. CDR3 nucleotides: TGTGCCAGCCCTACTTTTGATGGGGGAGATGGCTACACCTTC. Protein product: CASPTFDGGDGYTF.

J is TRBJ2-7 and V is TRBV18; a weak D match, TRBD1 (5 bases). The CDR3 has 13 amino acids. The V end lost 4 bases, the J end lost 5 bases, and 12 bases lay between the germline ends. The germline V gene has CDR1 KGHSH and CDR2 LQKENI. The CDR3 nucleotides read TGTGCCAGCTCACGCGGAAGGGGCGACGAGCAGTACTTC. This sequence encodes CASSRGRGDEQYF.

This clonotype was seen more than once but under ten times. The chain is built from TRBV6-5 and TRBJ1-1, with TRBD1 matching 8 bases. The CDR3 extends over 15 amino acids. V lost 4 bases to trimming and J lost 5 bases; unmatched junction nucleotides: 9. Per germline, CDR1 MNHEY and CDR2 SVGAGI. The CDR3 bases are TGTGCCAGCAGTTCCCAACAGGGGGGGAGGACTGAAGCTTTCTTT. Amino acids: CASSSQQGGRTEAFF.

The rearrangement uses TRBV6-1 and TRBJ1-4, with no clear D. CDR3 length equals 15 residues. Germline V gene sequence: CDR1 MNHNS, CDR2 SASEGT. The germline V and J ends were trimmed by 3 bases and 7 bases, with 15 bases remaining between them. The DNA of the CDR3 is TGTGCCAGCAGTGACCTCCAAGGGTCTCTTGAAAAACTGTTTTTT. This codes for CASSDLQGSLEKLFF.

This clonotype turned up a few times. This may arise from a read error, as a much more abundant clone is one base away. CDR3 residues: CASSHRDTYEQYF. The CDR3 coding sequence is TGTGCCAGCAGTCACCGGGACACCTACGAGCAGTACTTC. The rearrangement joins TRBV27 to TRBJ2-7, with D perhaps matching TRBD1 (6 bases). V lost 5 bases to trimming and J lost 2 bases, with 10 bases between them. The CDR3 contains 13 residues. Germline loops: CDR1 MNHEY, CDR2 SMNVEV (reference sequence).

This chain connects TRBV4-2 to TRBJ1-1, with 9 bases aligning to TRBD1. This CDR3 comprises 15 residues. CDR1 LGHNA and CDR2 YNFKEQ come from the germline V gene. The trim removed 0 bases at V and 4 bases at J, leaving 3 bases unmatched. The CDR3 sequence: CASSQEGQGSTEAFF. The CDR3 nucleotides read TGTGCCAGCAGCCAAGAGGGACAGGGTTCCACTGAAGCTTTCTTT.

The V call is TRBV15, the J call TRBJ2-1; 9 bases fit TRBD1. The CDR3 runs to 15 residues. Germline assignment: CDR1 LNHNV and CDR2 YYDKDF (reference sequence). The trim removed 0 bases at V and 7 bases at J, leaving 4 bases unmatched. The CDR3 sequence is CATSREQGAQNEQFF. In DNA form, the CDR3 reads TGTGCCACCAGCAGAGAACAGGGGGCTCAGAATGAGCAGTTCTTC.

In this sample, this clonotype turned up a few times. The CDR3 coding sequence is TGTGCCAGCAGCTTAGGGACTACCACGACCACAGATACGCAGTATTTT. Protein: CASSLGTTTTTDTQYF. The rearrangement links TRBV7-2 to TRBJ2-3, with a possible D match to TRBD2 (6 bases). Per the germline V gene, CDR1 is SGHTA and CDR2 is FQGNSA. The CDR3 has 16 amino acids. V lost 1 base and J lost 2, with 13 bases in between.

Turning to this clonotype: Given the absence of the conserved phenylalanine or tryptophan at the CDR3 end, a read error is likely. The chain has TRBV29-1 and TRBJ1-2; possible D gene TRBD1, 5 bases. The germline CDR1 and CDR2 sequences are SQVTM and ANQGSEA. This CDR3 is 13 amino acids long. V was shortened by 7 bases and J by 5 bases, with 17 bases between the two germline ends. The CDR3 reads CSADGLGQYGYTL. CDR3 DNA: TGCAGCGCCGACGGACTGGGGCAATATGGCTACACCTTG.

This clonotype has just a few counts. V is TRBV6-1 and J is TRBJ2-1; the D gene is possibly TRBD2 (5 bases). The V end was cut by 6 bases, the J end by 0 bases, with 12 bases between. Germline V lookup: CDR1 MNHNS, CDR2 SASEGT. This CDR3 comprises 15 residues. The chain's CDR3 is CASRGRELSYNEQFF. The CDR3 DNA sequence: TGTGCCAGCAGAGGACGGGAACTCTCCTACAATGAGCAGTTCTTC.

V gene TRBV12-3 or TRBV12-4 combines with J gene TRBJ2-2, with D maybe TRBD2 (6 bases). This CDR3 region has 15 residues. Trimming left V 8 bases short and J 0 bases short, with 13 bases between. The DNA of the CDR3 is TGTGCCAGCCACCCGGGGAGGTCGAACACCGGGGAGCTGTTTTTT. This sequence encodes CASHPGRSNTGELFF.

The rearrangement uses TRBV9 and TRBJ1-5, with D unclear. From germline, CDR1 is SGDLS and CDR2 YYNGEE. Trimming cost V 2 bases and J 0 bases, with 9 bases left between them. The CDR3 loop spans 15 amino acids. The CDR3 loop reads CASSVGPASNQPQHF. CDR3 in DNA: TGTGCCAGCAGCGTTGGTCCGGCTAGCAATCAGCCCCAGCATTTT.

The V gene is TRBV12-3 or TRBV12-4, the J gene TRBJ1-1, with D hard to call. Trimming took off 1 base at V and 3 bases at J, with 18 bases between the two ends. This CDR3 has 17 residues. In DNA form, the CDR3 reads TGTGCCAGCAGTTTAGTTTCGTACGGGTTCGCGGACACTGAAGCTTTCTTT. Translation: CASSLVSYGFADTEAFF.

V gene TRBV9 combines with J gene TRBJ2-1; D gene uncertain. CDR3 length: 12 amino acids. V lost 0 bases, J lost 5 bases, and 3 bases lay in between. Germline CDR1 reads SGDLS; CDR2 reads YYNGEE. The CDR3, as DNA: TGTGCCAGCAGCGTAGGCAACAATGAGCAGTTCTTC. Translated, it gives CASSVGNNEQFF.

The V and J genes are TRBV4-3 and TRBJ1-2; 10 nucleotides agree with TRBD1. This CDR3 is 15 amino acids long. Losses at the gene ends were 3 bases for V and 1 base for J; bases not matched to a gene: 2. Germline-derived CDR1 and CDR2 are LGHNA and YSLEER. Here the CDR3 DNA reads TGCGCCAGCAGCCAGGGACAGGGGAGTAACTATGGCTACACCTTC. Translated: CASSQGQGSNYGYTF.

The table lists this clonotype with a few counts. V is TRBV29-1 and J is TRBJ1-1; D gene unclear. Germline V CDR1 and CDR2: SQVTM, ANQGSEA. The CDR3 loop spans 12 amino acids. V was trimmed by 6 bases and J by 8 bases, leaving 16 bases between them. The CDR3 bases are TGCAGCGTGGGATATATGGGGAGAGAAGCTTTCTTT. It is translated as CSVGYMGREAFF.

The rearrangement joins TRBV12-3 or TRBV12-4 to TRBJ2-3; D remains ambiguous. CDR3 length equals 13 residues. The V end lost 6 bases, the J end lost 1 base, and 8 bases lay between the germline ends. Here the CDR3 DNA reads TGTGCCAGCAGCCGTCAGCGCACAGATACGCAGTATTTT. Its translation is CASSRQRTDTQYF.